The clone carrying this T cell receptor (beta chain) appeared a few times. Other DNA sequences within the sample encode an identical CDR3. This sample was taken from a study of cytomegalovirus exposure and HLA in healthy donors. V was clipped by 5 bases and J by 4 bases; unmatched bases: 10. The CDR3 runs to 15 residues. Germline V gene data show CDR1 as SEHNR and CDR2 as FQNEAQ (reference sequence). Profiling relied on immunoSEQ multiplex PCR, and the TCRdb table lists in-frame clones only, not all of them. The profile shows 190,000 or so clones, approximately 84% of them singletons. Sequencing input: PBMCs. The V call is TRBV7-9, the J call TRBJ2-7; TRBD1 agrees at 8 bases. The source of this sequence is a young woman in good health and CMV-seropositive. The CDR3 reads CASSLGTGWTYEQYF. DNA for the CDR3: TGTGCCAGCAGCCTGGGGACAGGATGGACATACGAGCAGTACTTC.